This T cell receptor beta chain was profiled in a study of human T cells and chemical hapten exposure. Overall study findings and caveats: Compared with pre-sensitization or healthy control sets, expanded TCRs clustered more. Donors had alopecia, so their immune response may differ from healthy people's.

Time point specified: pre-sensitization, week 0. Treatment noted: therapeutic diphenylcyclopropenone sensitization with weekly scalp DPC. For the library, individual cDNA molecules each received unique molecular identifiers. MiXCR, applied by TCRdb to the RACE reads, yields one record per CDR3 protein. The data hold 180,000 or so distinct CDR3 sequences, with 25% to 30% observed a single time. This clonotype came up a few times. As yet, its antigen is unknown. The starting material was whole blood, obtained in connection with sensitization to the hapten diphenylcyclopropenone (DPC). This clonotype was obtained from a woman aged 25-40 years with alopecia areata. Some clones in this sample may be carry-over from other donors' samples.

For the CDR3, the DNA is TGCAGCGGAGGGGGATACCAAGAGACCCAGTACTTC. Its translation is CSGGGYQETQYF. The genes are TRBV29-1 and TRBJ2-5; D might be TRBD1 (6 bases). V was pared by 7 bases and J by 0 bases, with 9 bases between. The germline CDR1 and CDR2 sequences are SQVTM and ANQGSEA. The CDR3 loop spans 12 amino acids.